Presented here are 32 T cell receptor beta chains from one specimen sequenced in a study of shared clonotypes between healthy human individuals. Only in-frame clones appear in the TCRdb table, and some are missing; sequencing was by immunoSEQ multiplex PCR. The sample yields millions of clones, approximately 95% seen once. The specimen sequenced was naive CD4+ T cells sorted from blood. Subset specified: CD45RA+ positively selected. All receptors come from a man between 18 and 29 years old in good health.

With respect to this clone: The conserved final phenylalanine or tryptophan is absent from the CDR3, which likely points to a read error. Because the CDR3's place on the DNA is in doubt, the DNA is left out and the CDR3 is given as listed by TCRdb. The chain uses TRBV28 and TRBJ2-7; TRBD2 reflects the table's D call only, with no check against the DNA. 13 amino acids form the CDR3, both terminal residues included. CDR1 is MDHEN, CDR2 SYDVKM, per germline. This CDR3 is CASSRLGVASLIL.

The CDR3 loop is CASSLAKGQNNSPLHF. The CDR3 DNA is TGTGCCAGCAGCTTAGCGAAGGGACAGAATAATTCACCCCTCCACTTT. The chain is built from TRBV7-2 and TRBJ1-6; 7 nucleotides align to TRBD1. Looked up from germline, CDR1 is SGHTA and CDR2 is FQGNSA. With 0 bases clipped from V and 5 bases from J, the junction kept 4 bases outside the gene matches. The CDR3 covers 16 residues.

This chain links TRBV6-1 with TRBJ2-7; TRBD2 is a possible D gene (6 bases). This CDR3 contains 15 residues. Trimming shortened V by 6 bases and J by 6 bases, and 21 bases separated the two germline ends. Germline V lookup: CDR1 MNHNS, CDR2 SASEGT. CDR3 DNA: TGTGCCAGCAGCCGCCCGGAGGCGGGAAGACCCGAGCAGTACTTC. It specifies CASSRPEAGRPEQYF.

The rearrangement links TRBV2 to TRBJ2-1; TRBD2 is a possible D gene (6 bases). CDR3 length equals 14 residues. Per the germline V gene, CDR1 is SNHLY and CDR2 is FYNNEI. The germline V and J ends were trimmed by 8 bases and 10 bases, with 21 bases remaining between them. CDR3 loop: CASSSRVSSGEQFF. The CDR3 DNA is TGTGCCAGCTCTAGTAGAGTAAGTAGCGGCGAGCAGTTCTTC.

This clone was observed at least ten times. V and J are TRBV7-2 and TRBJ1-2; D is ambiguous. Germline CDR1 SGHTA, CDR2 FQGNSA. V was clipped by 4 bases and J by 6 bases, with 12 bases between them. The CDR3 is made up of 13 amino acids. The CDR3 loop reads CASSSWERDGYTF. The DNA for the CDR3 is TGTGCCAGCAGCTCCTGGGAGCGGGATGGCTACACCTTC.

V and J are TRBV6-1 and TRBJ2-7; perhaps TRBD1 as D (6 bases). CDR1 and CDR2 (germline): MNHNS, SASEGT. V lost 11 bases to trimming and J lost 6 bases, with 17 bases between them. CDR3 length equals 12 residues. CDR3: CAAFGQGGEQYF. In DNA, the CDR3 is TGTGCCGCATTCGGTCAAGGGGGCGAGCAGTACTTC.

The J gene is TRBJ1-2, the V gene TRBV10-3; D unclear. V was trimmed by 4 bases and J by 0 bases, leaving 9 bases between them. CDR3 length equals 14 residues. Germline V gives CDR1 ENHRY, CDR2 SYGVKD. The CDR3 DNA is TGTGCCATCAGTGCAGACGGGACTAACTATGGCTACACCTTC. Amino acid sequence: CAISADGTNYGYTF.

This chain joins TRBV28 and TRBJ1-3; D remains unclear. V dropped 6 bases and J dropped 0 bases, with 12 bases sitting between them. This CDR3 region has 15 residues. Germline V CDR1 and CDR2: MDHEN, SYDVKM. Written as DNA, the CDR3 is TGTGCCAGCAGCTCCGTTCCGTACTCTGGAAACACCATATATTTT. As protein: CASSSVPYSGNTIYF.

CDR3 sequence reads: CASSLVRDRRDEQYF. In DNA, the CDR3 is TGCGCCAGCAGCTTGGTCCGGGACAGGAGGGACGAGCAGTACTTC. This sequence joins TRBV5-1 and TRBJ2-7, with 8 nucleotides matching TRBD1. Germline V CDR1 and CDR2: SGHRS, YFSETQ. The CDR3 has 15 residues. Trimming removed 0 bases from V and 5 bases from J; junction bases left unmatched: 7.

The rearrangement links TRBV9 to TRBJ2-7; D is unclear. Trimming left V 4 bases short and J 4 bases short, with 12 bases between. Germline V gene data show CDR1 as SGDLS and CDR2 as YYNGEE. The CDR3 totals 13 residues. CDR3 loop: CASSPRIRYEQYF. The CDR3, as DNA: TGTGCCAGCAGCCCCCGGATTCGGTACGAGCAGTACTTC.

This sequence joins TRBV4-1 and TRBJ1-4; the D gene is possibly TRBD1 (5 bases). Germline CDR1 is MGHRA and CDR2 is YSYEKL. The CDR3 totals 15 residues. Trimming pared 4 bases from V and 4 bases from J, leaving 13 bases between. This CDR3 reads CASSRAGYSNEKLFF. For the CDR3, the DNA is TGCGCCAGCAGCCGAGCAGGGTATAGTAATGAAAAACTGTTTTTT.

The chain is built from TRBV25-1 and TRBJ2-7, with 12 bases matching TRBD2. V gave up 0 bases and J gave up 6 bases; unmatched junction bases: 9. Germline-derived CDR1 and CDR2 are MGHDK and SYGVNS. There are 17 residues in the CDR3. Here the CDR3 DNA reads TGTGCCAGCAGTGAATATGGGCTAGCGGGAGGGATGGGCGAGCAGTACTTC. Encoded protein: CASSEYGLAGGMGEQYF.

The chain recombines TRBV4-1 with TRBJ2-4, with D hard to call. Trimming took 2 bases from V and 7 from J, leaving 6 bases between them. Germline V gene data show CDR1 as MGHRA and CDR2 as YSYEKL. This CDR3 comprises 12 residues. The CDR3: CASSQTDNIQYF. The CDR3 DNA reads TGCGCCAGCAGCCAAACAGACAACATTCAGTACTTC.

In DNA form, the CDR3 reads TGTGCCAGCAGCACGGCGGGGGGGCCGGAGGGTACGCAGTATTTT. Its protein product is CASSTAGGPEGTQYF. The chain uses TRBV13 and TRBJ2-3; 9 bases agree with TRBD2. V lost 5 bases to trimming and J lost 8 bases; unmatched junction nucleotides: 11. This CDR3 has 15 residues. Germline V lookup: CDR1 PRHDT, CDR2 FYEKMQ (reference sequence).

This sequence joins TRBV2 and TRBJ1-1, with a possible D match to TRBD1 (5 bases). Trimming took off 6 bases at V and 2 bases at J, with 7 bases between the two ends. CDR3 size: 12 residues. Germline lookup yields CDR1 SNHLY and CDR2 FYNNEI. Here the CDR3 reads CASRGGNTEAFF. The CDR3 nucleotides read TGTGCCAGCAGGGGGGGTAACACTGAAGCTTTCTTT.

The chain recombines TRBV30 with TRBJ1-2, with D uncertain. The germline V and J ends were trimmed by 0 bases and 9 bases, with 11 bases remaining between them. CDR1 is GTSNPN, CDR2 SVGIG, per germline (reference sequence). The CDR3 runs to 12 residues. CDR3 protein: CAWSVPGFSYTF. CDR3 nucleotide sequence: TGTGCCTGGAGTGTACCGGGTTTCAGCTACACCTTC.

The V call is TRBV6-1, the J call TRBJ2-7, with D unresolved. CDR3 length equals 14 residues. Per germline, CDR1 MNHNS and CDR2 SASEGT. Trimming shortened V by 6 bases and J by 5 bases, and 17 bases separated the two germline ends. This CDR3 reads CASSQIDPGHEQYF. The DNA of the CDR3 is TGTGCCAGCAGCCAGATAGACCCGGGCCACGAGCAGTACTTC.

The chain joins TRBV5-4 to TRBJ2-3, with 8 positions matching TRBD1. Germline trimming cut 4 bases from V and 3 bases from J; bases unmatched to any gene: 7. Germline V gene sequence: CDR1 SGHNT, CDR2 YYREEE (reference sequence). This CDR3 spans 15 amino acids. CDR3 region: CASSAGQGTTDTQYF. The DNA for the CDR3 is TGTGCCAGCAGCGCCGGACAGGGCACAACAGATACGCAGTATTTT.

This chain joins TRBV10-1 and TRBJ1-4; D call uncertain. The CDR3 consists of 14 residues. V was trimmed by 1 base and J by 0 bases, leaving 3 bases between them. Germline CDR1 reads WNHNN; CDR2 reads SYGVQD (reference sequence). DNA for the CDR3: TGCGCCAGCAGTGAGTATCCAACTAATGAAAAACTGTTTTTT. This translates into CASSEYPTNEKLFF.

Here the CDR3 reads CASSKRDIGETQYF. CDR3 sequence (DNA): TGTGCCAGCAGCAAAAGGGACATCGGGGAGACCCAGTACTTC. This chain links TRBV6-6 with TRBJ2-5; weak D call: TRBD1 (6 bases). This CDR3 spans 14 amino acids. V shed 6 bases and J shed 5 bases, with 16 bases lying between them. Germline V CDR1 and CDR2: MNHNY, SVGAGI (reference sequence).

As for this clone: Other DNA variants within this sample encode the same CDR3. The chain recombines TRBV2 with TRBJ1-5; D uncertain. Trimming shortened V by 6 bases and J by 2 bases, and 8 bases separated the two germline ends. This CDR3 contains 13 residues. CDR1 and CDR2 from the germline V gene are SNHLY and FYNNEI. DNA for the CDR3: TGTGCCAGCAGAAGGTCTGGCAATCAGCCCCAGCATTTT. As protein: CASRRSGNQPQHF.

This chain connects TRBV7-6 to TRBJ1-1; 8 bases match TRBD1. V dropped 5 bases and J dropped 6; count of bases not matched to a gene: 8. The CDR3 consists of 14 residues. Germline lookup yields CDR1 SGHVS and CDR2 FNYEAQ. The DNA for the CDR3 is TGTGCCAGCAGCAGTATGGACAGGGTCTCTGAAGCTTTCTTT. This translates into CASSSMDRVSEAFF.

The chain recombines TRBV11-2 with TRBJ2-7, with 8 bases aligning to TRBD1. Per germline, CDR1 SGHAT and CDR2 FQNNGV. V dropped 5 bases and J dropped 6; count of bases not matched to a gene: 6. The CDR3 has 13 residues. CDR3 loop: CASSRLDRVEQYF. CDR3 coding DNA: TGTGCCAGCAGCCGCCTGGACAGGGTCGAGCAGTACTTC.

A single count supports this clone. This chain connects TRBV7-8 to TRBJ1-2; TRBD1 matches 7 bases. This CDR3 spans 14 amino acids. Germline V lookup: CDR1 SGHVS, CDR2 FQNEAQ. V lost 5 bases to trimming and J lost 1 base; unmatched junction nucleotides: 4. CDR3 in amino acids: CASSPGGVNYGYTF. DNA of the CDR3: TGTGCCAGCAGCCCAGGGGGGGTTAACTATGGCTACACCTTC.

The CDR3 DNA sequence: TGTGCCAGCTCACCACCTACGGGGGCGGTCGAGCAGTACTTC. Protein sequence: CASSPPTGAVEQYF. This sequence joins TRBV18 and TRBJ2-7, with D tentatively TRBD1 or TRBD2 (6 bases each). This CDR3 contains 14 residues. The germline CDR1 and CDR2 sequences are KGHSH and LQKENI. V gave up 0 bases and J gave up 6 bases, with 12 bases separating them.

The chain recombines TRBV7-2 with TRBJ2-4; D tentatively reads TRBD1 or TRBD2 (5 bases each). Germline loops: CDR1 SGHTA, CDR2 FQGNSA. The CDR3 is 15 amino acids. V lost 1 base to trimming and J lost 2 bases, with 9 bases between them. Here the CDR3 reads CASSLGPGPKNIQYF. The CDR3 coding sequence is TGTGCCAGCAGCTTAGGGCCGGGGCCCAAAAACATTCAGTACTTC.

V gene TRBV7-9 combines with J gene TRBJ2-5; D is unclear. The CDR3 covers 14 residues. Germline CDR1 reads SEHNR; CDR2 reads FQNEAQ (reference sequence). Trimming stripped 1 base from V and 1 base from J, with 7 bases between. The CDR3 sequence: CASSLGRSQETQYF. The CDR3 coding sequence is TGTGCCAGCAGCTTAGGAAGATCCCAAGAGACCCAGTACTTC.

The J gene is TRBJ1-2, the V gene TRBV19; D remains unclear. V lost 8 bases to trimming and J lost 4 bases, with 14 bases between them. The germline gives CDR1 LNHDA, CDR2 SQIVND (reference sequence). The CDR3 is 13 residues long. The CDR3 here is CASSPGRGYGYTF. In DNA form, the CDR3 reads TGTGCCAGTTCACCAGGACGGGGCTATGGCTACACCTTC.

This rearrangement joins TRBV6-5 to TRBJ2-7, with TRBD2 identical over 7 bases. The germline V gene has CDR1 MNHEY and CDR2 SVGAGI. V shed 4 bases and J 2 bases; nucleotides not matched to a gene: 11. CDR3 size: 16 residues. Written as DNA, the CDR3 is TGTGCCAGCAGTTCGGTTTCTAGCGGAGCTACCTACGAGCAGTACTTC. Amino acids: CASSSVSSGATYEQYF.

This chain uses TRBV7-6 with TRBJ2-1, with 10 bases identical to TRBD1. CDR1 and CDR2 from the germline V gene are SGHVS and FNYEAQ. After removal of 11 bases from V and 7 bases from J, the junction contained 17 bases not matched to a gene. This CDR3 comprises 16 residues. CDR3 coding DNA: TGTGCCGCCCAAACATTCCGGGACAGGGGTAGGAATGAGCAGTTCTTC. Amino acids: CAAQTFRDRGRNEQFF.

The chain uses TRBV30 and TRBJ1-6; the match to TRBD1 covers 9 bases. CDR3 size: 15 residues. The germline V gene encodes CDR1 GTSNPN and CDR2 SVGIG (reference sequence). The ends lost 2 bases at V and 5 bases at J; junction bases unmatched: 4. CDR3 sequence (DNA): TGTGCCTGGAGTCCAAGGGACAGGGATAATTCACCCCTCCACTTT. Translated: CAWSPRDRDNSPLHF.

V is TRBV6-1 and J is TRBJ1-2, with unresolved D. This CDR3 region has 15 residues. Germline values: CDR1 MNHNS, CDR2 SASEGT. V was pared by 2 bases and J by 0 bases, with 10 bases between. The CDR3 protein is CASSETPGANYGYTF. The CDR3, as DNA: TGTGCCAGCAGTGAAACCCCAGGAGCTAACTATGGCTACACCTTC.